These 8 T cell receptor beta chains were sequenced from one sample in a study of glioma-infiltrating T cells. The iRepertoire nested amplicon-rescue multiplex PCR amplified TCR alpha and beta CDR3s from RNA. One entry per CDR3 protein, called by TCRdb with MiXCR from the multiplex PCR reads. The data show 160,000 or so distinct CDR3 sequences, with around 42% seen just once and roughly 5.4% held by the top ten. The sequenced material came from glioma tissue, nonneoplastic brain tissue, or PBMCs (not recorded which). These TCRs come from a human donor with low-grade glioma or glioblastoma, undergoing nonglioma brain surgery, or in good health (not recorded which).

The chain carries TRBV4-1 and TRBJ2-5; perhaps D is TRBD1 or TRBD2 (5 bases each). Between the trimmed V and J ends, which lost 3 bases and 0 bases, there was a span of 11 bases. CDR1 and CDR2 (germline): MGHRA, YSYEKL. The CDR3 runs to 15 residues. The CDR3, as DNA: TGCGCCAGCAGCCAGACAGAGGGTAACCAAGAGACCCAGTACTTC. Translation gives CASSQTEGNQETQYF.

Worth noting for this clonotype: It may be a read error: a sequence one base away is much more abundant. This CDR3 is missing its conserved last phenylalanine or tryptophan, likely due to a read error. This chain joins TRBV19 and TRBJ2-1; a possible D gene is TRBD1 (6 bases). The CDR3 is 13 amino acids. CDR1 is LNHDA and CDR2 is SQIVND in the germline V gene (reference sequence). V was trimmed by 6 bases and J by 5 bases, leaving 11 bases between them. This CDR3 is CASSTWDNNEQFY. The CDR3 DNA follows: TGTGCCAGTAGCACTTGGGACAACAATGAGCAGTTCTAC.

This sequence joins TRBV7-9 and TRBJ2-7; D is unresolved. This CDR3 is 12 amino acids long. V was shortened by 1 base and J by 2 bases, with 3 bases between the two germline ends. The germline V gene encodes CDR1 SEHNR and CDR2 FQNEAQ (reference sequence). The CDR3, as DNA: TGTGCCAGCAGCTTAGACGCCTACGAGCAGTACTTC. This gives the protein CASSLDAYEQYF.

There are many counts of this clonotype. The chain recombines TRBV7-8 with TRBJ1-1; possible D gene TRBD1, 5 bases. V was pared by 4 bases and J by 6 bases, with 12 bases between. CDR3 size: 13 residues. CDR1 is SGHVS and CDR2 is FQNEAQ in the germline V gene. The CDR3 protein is CASSWGRDSEAFF. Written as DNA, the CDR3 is TGTGCCAGCAGCTGGGGGAGGGATTCTGAAGCTTTCTTT.

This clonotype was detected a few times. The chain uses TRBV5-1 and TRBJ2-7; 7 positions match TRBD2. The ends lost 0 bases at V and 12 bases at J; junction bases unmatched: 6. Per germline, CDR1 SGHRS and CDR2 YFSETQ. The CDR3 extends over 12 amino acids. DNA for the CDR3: TGCGCCAGCAGCTTGGATCGCGGGAGTCTGTACTTC. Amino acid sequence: CASSLDRGSLYF.

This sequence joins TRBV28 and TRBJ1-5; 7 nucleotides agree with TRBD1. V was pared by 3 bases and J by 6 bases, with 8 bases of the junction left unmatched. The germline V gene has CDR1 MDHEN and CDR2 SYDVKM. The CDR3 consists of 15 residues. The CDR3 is CASSLDRPISQPQHF. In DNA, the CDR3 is TGTGCCAGCAGTTTGGACAGGCCGATTAGTCAGCCCCAGCATTTT.

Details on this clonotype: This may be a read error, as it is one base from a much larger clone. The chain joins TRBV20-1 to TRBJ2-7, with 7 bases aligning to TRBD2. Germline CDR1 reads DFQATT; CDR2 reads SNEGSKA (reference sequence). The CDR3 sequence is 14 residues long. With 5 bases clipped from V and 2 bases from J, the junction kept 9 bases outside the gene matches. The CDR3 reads CSASRTSDPYEQYF. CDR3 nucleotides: TGCAGTGCTTCACGAACTAGCGACCCCTACGAGCAGTACTTC.

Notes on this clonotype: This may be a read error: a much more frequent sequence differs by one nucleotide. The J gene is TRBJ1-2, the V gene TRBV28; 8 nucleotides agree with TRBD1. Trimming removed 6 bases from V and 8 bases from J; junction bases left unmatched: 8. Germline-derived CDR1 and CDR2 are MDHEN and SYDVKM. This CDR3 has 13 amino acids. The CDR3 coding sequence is TGTGCCAGCAGAGTTACAGGGGGAGAAGGCTACACCTTC. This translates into CASRVTGGEGYTF.